This T cell receptor (beta chain) was documented in a study of T cells in Graves' hyperthyroidism and ophthalmopathy. About the research overall: At initial diagnosis, before any treatment had begun, peripheral blood was obtained.

Authors of the study amplified TCR beta CDR3 regions from RNA transcripts. The HTBI primer set served for first-round RT-PCR of the TCR CDR3. TCRdb reanalysed the multiplex PCR reads using MiXCR and keeps one entry per CDR3 protein. This table has about 320,000 distinct CDR3 sequences, roughly 15% appearing once. Uncontrolled infection, other autoimmune disease, pregnancy and lactation each barred patients from inclusion. CDR1 and CDR2 (germline): ENHRY, SYGVKD. The length of the CDR3 is 16 residues. V dropped 1 base and J dropped 3; count of bases not matched to a gene: 7. As regards this clonotype: Its specificity is unknown. A much bigger clone sits one base away, suggesting this may be a read error.

General study points: A model of 13 V-J pairs discriminated ophthalmopathy from stable hyperthyroidism.

Sequenced input: blood. This chain uses TRBV10-3 with TRBJ2-7; 9 nucleotides agree with TRBD2. This receptor was identified in a man aged 25-40 years with Graves' hyperthyroidism. CDR3 sequence reads: CAISELGGRDYYEQYF. The CDR3 DNA sequence: TGTGCCATCAGTGAGTTAGGCGGGAGGGATTACTACGAGCAGTACTTC.